The 10 T cell receptor beta chains below all came from one sample that was sequenced in a study of blood T cells in healthy people across ages (dated by TCRdb to the mid-2010s). Library method: 5' RACE. The sequencer was an Illumina HiSeq 2500. A second PCR of about 7 to 12 cycles was run with a J-beta primer mix and a sample-barcoded 5' primer. In-frame beta chains were kept once TCRdb had trimmed the public reads at Q25 with fastp and called clones with MiXCR. A single entry per CDR3 protein holds the most common genes and DNA from its merged rows. The sample table shows some 1.6 million distinct CDR3 sequences, and about 31% are seen once. In total, the top ten clones hold approximately 10% of the sample. Sequencing input: blood. All receptors come from a woman aged 25 to 39 in good health.

This clonotype was counted only a few times. The chain joins TRBV7-2 to TRBJ2-7; D is ambiguous. The CDR3 sequence is 13 residues long. Per the germline V gene, CDR1 is SGHTA and CDR2 is FQGNSA. Trimming took off 8 bases at V and 2 bases at J, with 13 bases between the two ends. CDR3 coding DNA: TGTGCCAGCGCCCCCAGGATTACCTACGAGCAGTACTTC. Its translation: CASAPRITYEQYF.

The chain uses TRBV6-1 and TRBJ2-7, with 8 bases identical to TRBD1. Near its end, the DNA agrees better with TRBJ2-5, so the J call may be wrong. CDR1 is MNHNS and CDR2 is SASEGT in the germline V gene. The CDR3 totals 13 residues. For the CDR3, the DNA is TGTGCCAGTACGGGACAGGAGATCGGGACCCAGTACTTC. Its translation: CASTGQEIGTQYF.

The chain uses TRBV12-3 or TRBV12-4 and TRBJ1-2; the D gene is possibly TRBD1 (5 bases). V lost 0 bases and J 8 bases, leaving 16 bases between the germline ends. There are 15 residues in the CDR3. CDR3 amino acids: CASSLAERTISGYTF. In nucleotides, the CDR3 is TGTGCCAGCAGTTTAGCGGAGAGGACAATCTCCGGCTACACCTTC.

This clonotype has at least ten counts. The chain joins TRBV29-1 to TRBJ2-7; TRBD1 agrees at 9 bases. The junction had 4 bases not matched to a gene; V was cut back by 6 bases and J by 1 base. Germline V CDR1 and CDR2: SQVTM, ANQGSEA. The CDR3 totals 13 residues. The CDR3 here is CSVATGGSYEQYF. CDR3 in DNA: TGCAGCGTGGCGACAGGGGGATCCTACGAGCAGTACTTC.

There are a few counts of this clonotype. This rearrangement joins TRBV6-1 to TRBJ2-7, with D uncertain. The CDR3 runs to 11 residues. V lost 6 bases to trimming and J lost 1 base, with 4 bases between them. Germline V gene lookup returns CDR1 MNHNS and CDR2 SASEGT. The chain's CDR3 is CASRKSYEQYF. The CDR3 nucleotides read TGTGCCAGCAGAAAATCCTACGAGCAGTACTTC.

This sequence joins TRBV5-1 and TRBJ2-1; 7 bases line up with TRBD2. The CDR3 is 15 amino acids. J gave up 7 bases and V 1 base, and 8 bases lay outside the gene matches. Germline V CDR1 and CDR2: SGHRS, YFSETQ. For the CDR3, the DNA is TGCGCCAGCAGCTTGAGCGGACTAGGTTATAATGAGCAGTTCTTC. It yields the protein CASSLSGLGYNEQFF.

Remarks on this clonotype: This may stem from a read error, because a much larger clone lies one nucleotide away. J is TRBJ2-3 and V is TRBV4-1; D unclear. V lost 0 bases to trimming and J lost 4 bases, with 14 bases between them. Germline V gene sequence: CDR1 MGHRA, CDR2 YSYEKL. The CDR3 extends over 16 amino acids. The CDR3 sequence is CASSQDPELGADTQYF. The DNA of the CDR3 is TGCGCCAGCAGCCAAGATCCAGAACTTGGGGCAGATACGCAGTATTTT.

The genes are TRBV3-1 and TRBJ1-5, with unresolved D. V was pared by 0 bases and J by 0 bases, with 6 bases between. The CDR3 totals 15 residues. Germline V gene sequence: CDR1 LGHDT, CDR2 YNNKEL (reference sequence). The CDR3: CASSQDDTSNQPQHF. The DNA for the CDR3 is TGTGCCAGCAGCCAAGATGACACTAGCAATCAGCCCCAGCATTTT.

This clonotype has just a few counts. This chain uses TRBV13 with TRBJ2-3; D gene unclear. The CDR3 loop spans 12 amino acids. V lost 5 bases and J lost 11, with 14 bases in between. CDR1 and CDR2 from the germline V gene are PRHDT and FYEKMQ (reference sequence). Here the CDR3 reads CASSLNSVEQYF. CDR3 bases: TGTGCCAGCAGCCTCAACTCCGTCGAGCAGTATTTT.

The chain carries TRBV20-1 and TRBJ2-7; 14 bases map to TRBD2. The J segment lost 1 base and the V segment lost 5 bases, leaving 10 bases of the junction unmatched. Germline CDR1 DFQATT, CDR2 SNEGSKA (reference sequence). CDR3 size: 17 residues. The CDR3 is CSAPRLAGGPSSYEQYF. In nucleotides, the CDR3 is TGCAGTGCTCCCAGACTAGCGGGAGGGCCGAGTTCCTACGAGCAGTACTTC.